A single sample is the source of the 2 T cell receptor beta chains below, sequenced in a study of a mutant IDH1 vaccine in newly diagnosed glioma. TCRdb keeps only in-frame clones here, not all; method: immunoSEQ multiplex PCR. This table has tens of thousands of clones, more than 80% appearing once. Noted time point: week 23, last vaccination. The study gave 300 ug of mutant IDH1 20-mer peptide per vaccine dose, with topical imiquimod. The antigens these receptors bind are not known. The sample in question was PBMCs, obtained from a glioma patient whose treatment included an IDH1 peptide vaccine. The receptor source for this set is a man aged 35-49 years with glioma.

Here the CDR3 DNA reads TGTGCCAGCTCACCGAAAACGGCTGGAAACACCATATATTTT. Its protein product is CASSPKTAGNTIYF. The V call is TRBV18, the J call TRBJ1-3; D is uncertain. V shed 3 bases and J shed 2 bases, with 8 bases lying between them. In germline, CDR1 is KGHSH, CDR2 LQKENI. This CDR3 contains 14 residues.

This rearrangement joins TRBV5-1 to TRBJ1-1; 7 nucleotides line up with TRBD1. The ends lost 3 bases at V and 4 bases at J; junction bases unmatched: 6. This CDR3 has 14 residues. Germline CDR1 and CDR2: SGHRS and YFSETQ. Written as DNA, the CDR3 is TGCGCCAGCAGCTACTCACAGGGGACCACTGAAGCTTTCTTT. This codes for CASSYSQGTTEAFF.